These 14 T cell receptor beta chains were sequenced from one sample in a study of CD8+ T cells in alopecia areata. Treatment reported: oral pan-JAK inhibitor, 5-10 mg twice daily. RNA extraction was followed by reverse transcription into cDNA, which acted as the sequencing template. The method was immunoSEQ multiplex PCR; TCRdb's version includes in-frame clones alone and lacks a portion of them. This sample has about 200,000 clones; 64% occur once, and the top ten carry roughly 4.2%. The source material was CD4+ T cells sorted from blood, sampled at week 4, from a patient treated with tofacitinib. All receptors derive from a human donor with alopecia areata.

Concerning this clone itself: This CDR3 is also generated by other DNA sequences in the sample. V usage is TRBV5-1 and J usage is TRBJ2-1, with D possibly matching TRBD1 (5 bases). Germline V lookup: CDR1 SGHRS, CDR2 YFSETQ. CDR3 length: 13 amino acids. Between the trimmed V and J ends, which lost 2 bases and 4 bases, there was a span of 7 bases. The CDR3 here is CASSLRTYNEQFF. Here the CDR3 DNA reads TGCGCCAGCAGCTTACGGACATACAATGAGCAGTTCTTC.

V is TRBV4-1 and J is TRBJ1-4; a possible D gene is TRBD1 (5 bases). V was shortened by 4 bases and J by 0 bases, with 9 bases between the two germline ends. The CDR3 is 15 amino acids. The V gene's germline CDR1 is MGHRA and CDR2 YSYEKL. CDR3 amino acids: CASSREGTTNEKLFF. CDR3 DNA: TGCGCCAGCAGCCGCGAGGGGACAACTAATGAAAAACTGTTTTTT.

V is TRBV30 and J is TRBJ1-6; 7 positions agree with TRBD1. The ends lost 6 bases at V and 6 bases at J; junction bases unmatched: 8. Germline V gene data show CDR1 as GTSNPN and CDR2 as SVGIG (reference sequence). The CDR3 covers 14 residues. CDR3 bases: TGTGCCTGCCAGGGGCAGGGGGGTAATTCACCCCTCCACTTT. Its translation is CACQGQGGNSPLHF.

This clone occurred once. This sequence joins TRBV7-2 and TRBJ2-3; D possibly corresponds to TRBD2 (7 bases). The germline CDR1 and CDR2 sequences are SGHTA and FQGNSA. There are 14 residues in the CDR3. Trimming shortened V by 2 bases and J by 2 bases, and 8 bases separated the two germline ends. CDR3 sequence reads: CASSLRGATDTQYF. The DNA of the CDR3 is TGTGCCAGCAGCTTACGGGGGGCCACAGATACGCAGTATTTT.

The chain has TRBV5-8 and TRBJ1-5, with a tentative D call TRBD1 (6 bases). This CDR3 has 15 amino acids. Per germline, CDR1 SGHTS and CDR2 YDEGEE. The V and J ends lost 4 bases and 1 base respectively, with 12 bases between them. CDR3 protein: CASSPGQKSNQPQHF. CDR3 in DNA: TGTGCCAGCAGCCCCGGACAGAAGAGCAATCAGCCCCAGCATTTT.

This clone turned up a few times. The rearrangement links TRBV30 to TRBJ2-4; a possible D gene is TRBD1 (6 bases). The CDR3 spans 13 residues. Germline assignment: CDR1 GTSNPN and CDR2 SVGIG (reference sequence). V lost 5 bases and J lost 6, with 14 bases in between. CDR3 sequence (DNA): TGTGCCTGGGGAGGACAGTTGGGAAACATTCAGTACTTC. Amino acid sequence: CAWGGQLGNIQYF.

This sequence joins TRBV29-1 and TRBJ2-5; D is unclear. Looked up from germline, CDR1 is SQVTM and CDR2 is ANQGSEA. V lost 7 bases to trimming and J lost 5 bases, with 20 bases between them. There are 14 residues in the CDR3. The CDR3 is CSAAITGSRETQYF. Written as DNA, the CDR3 is TGCAGCGCAGCTATCACGGGTTCCCGGGAGACCCAGTACTTC.

This sequence joins TRBV9 and TRBJ1-3; no clear D. Germline V gene sequence: CDR1 SGDLS, CDR2 YYNGEE. V was pared by 0 bases and J by 9 bases, with 10 bases between. The CDR3 loop spans 13 amino acids. For the CDR3, the DNA is TGTGCCAGCAGCGTAGACGGGGTGAGCACCATATATTTT. Translation gives CASSVDGVSTIYF.

The rearrangement uses TRBV5-1 and TRBJ2-7, with 8 bases fitting TRBD1. CDR3 size: 15 residues. Germline loops: CDR1 SGHRS, CDR2 YFSETQ. Trimming took 3 bases from V and 5 from J; bases not matched to a gene: 10. CDR3 DNA sequence: TGCGCCAGCAGCTCCCAAGGGACAGGAATCCACGAGCAGTACTTC. It codes for CASSSQGTGIHEQYF.

V gene TRBV9 combines with J gene TRBJ1-3, with D unclear. Trimming took 2 bases from V and 3 from J, leaving 6 bases between them. Germline V lookup: CDR1 SGDLS, CDR2 YYNGEE. The CDR3 totals 13 residues. The DNA for the CDR3 is TGTGCCAGCAGCGTCGGGGATGGAAACACCATATATTTT. This codes for CASSVGDGNTIYF. Drawing the rest from reference TRBV9 and TRBJ1-3, the complete variable domain is DSGVTQTPKHLITATGQRVTLRCSPRSGDLSVYWYQQSLDQGLQFLIQYYNGEERAKGNILERFSAQQFPDLHSELNLSSLELGDSALYFCASSVGDGNTIYFGEGSWLTVV.

This rearrangement joins TRBV25-1 to TRBJ1-1; 8 bases match TRBD1. The CDR3 is 14 residues long. V gave up 6 bases and J gave up 1 base; unmatched junction bases: 4. In germline, CDR1 is MGHDK, CDR2 SYGVNS. CDR3 sequence reads: CASSQTGANTEAFF. DNA for the CDR3: TGTGCCAGCAGCCAGACAGGGGCGAACACTGAAGCTTTCTTT.

This chain joins TRBV30 and TRBJ1-2, with TRBD1 matching 7 bases. Unmatched junction bases numbered 5, after V lost 2 bases and J lost 5 bases. CDR1 and CDR2 (germline): GTSNPN, SVGIG (reference sequence). The CDR3 totals 13 residues. For the CDR3, the DNA is TGTGCCTGGAGTTTGTCAGGGGGGTATGGCTACACCTTC. Translation: CAWSLSGGYGYTF.

The CDR3 DNA follows: TGTGCCAGCAGCTTAGGACAGGTTCCTCCCTCACGAGAGACCCAGTACTTC. This encodes CASSLGQVPPSRETQYF. This chain connects TRBV11-2 to TRBJ2-5, with D tentatively TRBD1 (6 bases). Trimming took 1 base from V and 4 from J, leaving 19 bases between them. Germline assignment: CDR1 SGHAT and CDR2 FQNNGV. CDR3 length: 17 residues. The entire variable domain, with the rest obtained from reference TRBV11-2 and TRBJ2-5, is as follows: EAGVAQSPRYKIIEKRQSVAFWCNPISGHATLYWYQQILGQGPKLLIQFQNNGVVDDSQLPKDRFSAERLKGVDSTLKIQPAKLEDSAVYLCASSLGQVPPSRETQYFGPGTRLLVL.

The CDR3: CAWSGRRGTGSPKNIQYF. The DNA of the CDR3 is TGTGCCTGGAGTGGCCGAAGAGGGACAGGCTCCCCAAAAAACATTCAGTACTTC. This chain joins TRBV30 and TRBJ2-4, with 8 bases matching TRBD1. From germline, CDR1 is GTSNPN and CDR2 SVGIG (reference sequence). V lost 1 base to trimming and J lost 4 bases; unmatched junction nucleotides: 15. CDR3 length: 18 residues.